Following are 15 T cell receptor beta chains from one sample sequenced in a study of Ad26.COV2.S vaccination and SARS-CoV-2 variants. Treatment noted: about 20 received Ad26.COV2.S at low or high dose, single or two shots; roughly 5 received placebo; per-sample allocation not given. The samples date from day 63 after the first vaccine or placebo injection. Sequenced by immunoSEQ multiplex PCR; TCRdb stores in-frame clones only, minus some. The sample has about 350,000 clones; roughly 84% are singletons. The specimen was peripheral blood, collected in a trial of Ad26.COV2.S vaccine versus placebo. The source of these receptors is a person aged 18 to 59 who received the Ad26.COV2.S COVID-19 vaccine or a placebo.

The V call is TRBV12-5, the J call TRBJ1-1; tentatively, D is TRBD1 (5 bases). Deletions cut 0 bases from V and 6 bases from J, with 8 bases between. CDR1 and CDR2 (germline): LGHNT, FRNRAP. The CDR3 extends over 13 amino acids. The CDR3 nucleotides read TGTGCTAGTGGTTTGGTAGGGACCGCTGAAGCTTTCTTT. Residues: CASGLVGTAEAFF. The full variable domain, rest sourced from reference TRBV12-5 and TRBJ1-1, is DARVTQTPRHKVTEMGQEVTMRCQPILGHNTVFWYRQTMMQGLELLAYFRNRAPLDDSGMPKDRFSAEMPDATLATLKIQPSEPRDSAVYFCASGLVGTAEAFFGQGTRLTVV.

The chain uses TRBV27 and TRBJ2-7; 12 bases match TRBD2. Trimming removed 6 bases from V and 9 bases from J; junction bases left unmatched: 9. Germline CDR1 is MNHEY and CDR2 is SMNVEV (reference sequence). This CDR3 region has 14 residues. CDR3 residues: CASSYLAGGPGQYF. The CDR3 DNA reads as TGTGCCAGCAGCTACCTAGCGGGGGGGCCCGGGCAGTACTTC.

The V gene is TRBV9, the J gene TRBJ2-2; 9 nucleotides match TRBD1. Germline V gene data show CDR1 as SGDLS and CDR2 as YYNGEE. Losses at the gene ends were 8 bases for V and 1 base for J; bases not matched to a gene: 6. There are 15 residues in the CDR3. CDR3 coding DNA: TGTGCCAGTGAACAGGGGGCCTGGAACACCGGGGAGCTGTTTTTT. Encoded protein: CASEQGAWNTGELFF. The variable domain in full, completed from reference TRBV9 and TRBJ2-2, reads DSGVTQTPKHLITATGQRVTLRCSPRSGDLSVYWYQQSLDQGLQFLIQYYNGEERAKGNILERFSAQQFPDLHSELNLSSLELGDSALYFCASEQGAWNTGELFFGEGSRLTVL.

The V gene is TRBV30, the J gene TRBJ2-3, with D perhaps matching TRBD1 or TRBD2 (5 bases each). The CDR3 spans 19 residues. V was pared by 3 bases and J by 6 bases, with 31 bases between. The germline V gene has CDR1 GTSNPN and CDR2 SVGIG (reference sequence). As DNA, the CDR3 is TGTGCCTGGAGGGGGCCAGGTGGAAGGTCCCGGGGCGGCCCGGATACGCAGTATTTT. Protein sequence: CAWRGPGGRSRGGPDTQYF. Combining the CDR3 with reference TRBV30 and TRBJ2-3 gives the whole variable domain SQTIHQWPATLVQPVGSPLSLECTVEGTSNPNLYWYRQAAGRGLQLLFYSVGIGQISSEVPQNLSASRPQDRQFILSSKKLLLSDSGFYLCAWRGPGGRSRGGPDTQYFGPGTRLTVL.

The CDR3 sequence: CASSLDPNQETQYF. CDR3 DNA sequence: TGTGCCAGCAGCTTGGATCCAAACCAAGAGACCCAGTACTTC. This sequence joins TRBV5-5 and TRBJ2-5, with D unresolved. Per germline, CDR1 SGHKS and CDR2 YYEKEE (reference sequence). This CDR3 has 14 residues. V shed 0 bases and J shed 0 bases, with 6 bases lying between them.

The rearrangement joins TRBV6-5 to TRBJ1-2, with 8 bases aligning to TRBD1. CDR3 length equals 15 residues. V was pared by 1 base and J by 6 bases, with 7 bases of the junction left unmatched. Germline assignment: CDR1 MNHEY and CDR2 SVGAGI. CDR3 in amino acids: CASSYFQGALNGYTF. CDR3 DNA sequence: TGTGCCAGCAGTTACTTTCAGGGGGCCCTAAATGGCTACACCTTC.

This chain links TRBV6-5 with TRBJ2-1, with TRBD2 matching 7 bases. V was pared by 1 base and J by 1 base, with 1 base of the junction left unmatched. CDR3 length equals 15 residues. The germline V gene has CDR1 MNHEY and CDR2 SVGAGI. The CDR3 nucleotides read TGTGCCAGCAGTTACTGGGGGGGTTCCTACAATGAGCAGTTCTTC. The encoded protein is CASSYWGGSYNEQFF.

This clone was picked up one time. The V gene is TRBV19, the J gene TRBJ1-4; D is unresolved. The CDR3 spans 14 residues. In germline, CDR1 is LNHDA, CDR2 SQIVND (reference sequence). V lost 3 bases and J lost 4, with 9 bases in between. CDR3 region: CASSMSTINEKLFF. Written as DNA, the CDR3 is TGTGCCAGTAGTATGTCGACCATTAATGAAAAACTGTTTTTT.

This clone was seen only once. The gene calls are TRBV10-3 and TRBJ2-7; D gene ambiguous. Trimming removed 2 bases at V and 3 bases at J, with 8 bases between. Per germline, CDR1 ENHRY and CDR2 SYGVKD. The CDR3 covers 13 residues. The CDR3: CAISEGSLYEQYF. CDR3 nucleotides: TGTGCCATCAGTGAGGGCAGCCTCTACGAGCAGTACTTC.

The V gene is TRBV3-1 (or the pseudogene TRBV3-2), the J gene TRBJ2-5, with D unclear. V was pared by 1 base and J by 2 bases, with 8 bases between. The CDR3 extends over 14 amino acids. The germline gives CDR1 LGHDT, CDR2 YNNKEL (reference sequence). The CDR3 nucleotides are TGTGCCAGCAGCCAAGTTAATAGGCAAGAGACCCAGTACTTC. This gives the protein CASSQVNRQETQYF.

V is TRBV6-1 and J is TRBJ1-1; D ambiguous. CDR3 length equals 12 residues. Germline-derived CDR1 and CDR2 are MNHNS and SASEGT. Between the trimmed V and J ends, which lost 3 bases and 4 bases, there was a span of 6 bases. The CDR3 reads CASSDRFTEAFF. The DNA for the CDR3 is TGTGCCAGCAGTGATCGTTTCACTGAAGCTTTCTTT.

The gene calls are TRBV30 and TRBJ2-1; 13 positions agree with TRBD2. CDR1 is GTSNPN, CDR2 SVGIG, per germline (reference sequence). The CDR3 length is 18 residues. J was trimmed by 7 bases and V by 2 bases; bases with no gene match: 14. The chain's CDR3 is CAWSIPPRTSGSGNEQFF. In DNA, the CDR3 is TGTGCCTGGAGTATCCCCCCCAGGACTAGCGGGAGTGGTAATGAGCAGTTCTTC.

This chain connects TRBV28 to TRBJ1-5; no definite D call. In germline, CDR1 is MDHEN, CDR2 SYDVKM. CDR3 length: 12 residues. V was pared by 8 bases and J by 1 base, with 6 bases between. CDR3 in amino acids: CASGVSNQPQHF. As DNA, the CDR3 is TGTGCCAGCGGGGTGAGCAATCAGCCCCAGCATTTT.

This clone occurred once. V and J are TRBV20-1 and TRBJ2-7; no reliable D call. Germline CDR1 DFQATT, CDR2 SNEGSKA (reference sequence). CDR3 length equals 11 residues. Trimming cost V 4 bases and J 5 bases, with 9 bases left between them. The CDR3 is CSATGQNEQYF. CDR3 DNA: TGCAGTGCTACCGGGCAGAACGAGCAGTACTTC.

The chain links TRBV18 to TRBJ2-3, with D hard to call. In germline, CDR1 is KGHSH, CDR2 LQKENI. The CDR3 totals 15 residues. V was clipped by 6 bases and J by 0 bases, with 13 bases between them. CDR3 in DNA: TGTGCCAGCTCTCCCGTAATAAGGAGCACAGATACGCAGTATTTT. Translating it yields CASSPVIRSTDTQYF.